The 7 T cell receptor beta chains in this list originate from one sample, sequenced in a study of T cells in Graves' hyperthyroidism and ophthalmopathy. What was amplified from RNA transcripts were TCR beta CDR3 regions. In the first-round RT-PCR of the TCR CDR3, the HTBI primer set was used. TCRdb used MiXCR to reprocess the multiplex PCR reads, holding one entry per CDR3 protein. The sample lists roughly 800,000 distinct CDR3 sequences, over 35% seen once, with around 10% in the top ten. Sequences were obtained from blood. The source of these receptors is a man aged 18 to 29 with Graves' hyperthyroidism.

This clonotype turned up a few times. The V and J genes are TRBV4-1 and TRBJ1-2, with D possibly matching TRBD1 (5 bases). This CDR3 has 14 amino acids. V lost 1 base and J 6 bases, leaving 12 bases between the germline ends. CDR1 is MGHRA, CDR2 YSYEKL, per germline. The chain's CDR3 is CASSQVGDQDGYTF. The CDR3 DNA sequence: TGCGCCAGCAGCCAAGTGGGGGACCAAGATGGCTACACCTTC.

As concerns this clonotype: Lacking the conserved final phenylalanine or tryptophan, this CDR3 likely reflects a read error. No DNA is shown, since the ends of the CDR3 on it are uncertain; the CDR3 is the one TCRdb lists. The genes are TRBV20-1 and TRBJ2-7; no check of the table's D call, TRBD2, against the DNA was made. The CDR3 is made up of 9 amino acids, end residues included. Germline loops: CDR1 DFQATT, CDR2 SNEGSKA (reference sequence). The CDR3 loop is CSARKTSGG.

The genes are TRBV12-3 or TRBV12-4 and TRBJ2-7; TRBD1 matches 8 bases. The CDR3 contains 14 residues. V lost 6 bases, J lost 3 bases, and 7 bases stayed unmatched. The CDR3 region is CASSQQGELYEQYF. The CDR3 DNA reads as TGTGCCAGCAGCCAACAGGGGGAACTCTACGAGCAGTACTTC.

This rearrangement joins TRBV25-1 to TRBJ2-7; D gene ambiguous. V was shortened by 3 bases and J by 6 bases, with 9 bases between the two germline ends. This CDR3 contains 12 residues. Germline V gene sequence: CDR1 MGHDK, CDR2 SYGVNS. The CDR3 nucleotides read TGTGCCAGCAGTGATCGAGATGGCGAGCAGTACTTC. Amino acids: CASSDRDGEQYF.

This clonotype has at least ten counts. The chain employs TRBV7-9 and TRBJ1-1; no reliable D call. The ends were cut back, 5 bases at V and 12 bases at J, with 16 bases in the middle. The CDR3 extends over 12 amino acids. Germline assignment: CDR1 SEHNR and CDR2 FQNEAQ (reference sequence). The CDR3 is CASSASPVGPFF. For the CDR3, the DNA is TGTGCCAGCAGCGCAAGCCCCGTCGGACCTTTCTTT.

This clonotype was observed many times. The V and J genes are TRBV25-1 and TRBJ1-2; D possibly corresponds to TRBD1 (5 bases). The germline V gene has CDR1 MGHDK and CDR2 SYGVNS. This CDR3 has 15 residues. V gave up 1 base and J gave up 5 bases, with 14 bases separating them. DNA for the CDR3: TGTGCCAGCAGTGAATCGGGCAGGGCGAAATATGGCTACACCTTC. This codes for CASSESGRAKYGYTF.

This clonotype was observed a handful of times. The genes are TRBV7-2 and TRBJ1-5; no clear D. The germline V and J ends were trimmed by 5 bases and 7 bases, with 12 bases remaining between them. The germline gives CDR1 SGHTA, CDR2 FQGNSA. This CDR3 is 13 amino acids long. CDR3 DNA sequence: TGTGCCAGCAGCCAAGATTGGGCCCAGCCCCAGCATTTT. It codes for CASSQDWAQPQHF. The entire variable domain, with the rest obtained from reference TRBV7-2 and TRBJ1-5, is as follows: GAGVSQSPSNKVTEKGKDVELRCDPISGHTALYWYRQSLGQGLEFLIYFQGNSAPDKSGLPSDRFSAERTGGSVSTLTIQRTQQEDSAVYLCASSQDWAQPQHFGDGTRLSIL.